This TCR beta chain was observed in a study of Graves' ophthalmopathy and Graves' hyperthyroidism. Overall study findings and caveats: Thyroid clonotypes that were expanded above 0.001 frequency mostly also appeared in blood. Discriminating ophthalmopathy from stable hyperthyroidism, a 13-signature model attained a sensitivity of under 90% and a specificity of approximately 81%.

RNA transcripts served as template for amplifying TCR beta CDR3 sequences. Investigators did first-round RT-PCR with HTBI primers, then second-round multiplex PCR. Each CDR3 protein gets one entry after TCRdb re-called the multiplex PCR reads with MiXCR. Of 200,000 to 250,000 distinct CDR3 sequences in the sample, around 50% were seen once. The germline V gene encodes CDR1 SGHKS and CDR2 YYEKEE (reference sequence). CDR3 length: 14 amino acids. With 0 bases removed from V and 3 bases from J, the gap between germline ends came to 7 bases. Diagnosis used clinical symptoms, serum thyroxine, TRAb, thyroid ultrasound and orbital computed tomography. PBMCs were density-gradient isolated from roughly 10 ml fresh blood. About this clonotype itself: Antigen specificity is unknown.

The sequence was obtained from an adult man with Graves' ophthalmopathy. The chain combines TRBV5-5 with TRBJ1-5; D gene ambiguous. Sequencing was performed on peripheral blood. The CDR3 loop is CASSLGNDNQPQHF. CDR3 nucleotides: TGTGCCAGCAGCTTGGGGAACGACAATCAGCCCCAGCATTTT.